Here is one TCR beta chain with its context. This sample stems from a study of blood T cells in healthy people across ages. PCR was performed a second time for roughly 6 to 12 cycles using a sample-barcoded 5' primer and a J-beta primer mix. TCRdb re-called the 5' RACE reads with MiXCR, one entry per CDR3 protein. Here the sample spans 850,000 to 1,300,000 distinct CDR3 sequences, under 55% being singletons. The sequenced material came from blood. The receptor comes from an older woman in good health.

In DNA form, the CDR3 reads TGCGCCAGCAGCGGCGGGGGACAGGCATTCCTCCTTTTTTCTGGCTACACCTTC. Residues: CASSGGGQAFLLFSGYTF. This chain joins TRBV5-1 and TRBJ1-2, with 8 nucleotides matching TRBD1. CDR3 length: 18 amino acids. V lost 4 bases, J lost 7 bases, and 21 bases stayed unmatched. The V gene's germline CDR1 is SGHRS and CDR2 YFSETQ.